These 28 T cell receptor beta chains were all obtained from the same sample, sequenced in a study of beta chain features in type 1 diabetes. Reverse transcription of all isolated RNA meant that expressed TCRB transcripts were sequenced. Using immunoSEQ multiplex PCR, the repertoire was profiled, and TCRdb retains in-frame clones only, with some absent. The table records about 180,000 clones, about 13% of them present only once. The sequenced sample consisted of central memory CD4+ T cells from blood. These receptor sequences come from a woman between 18 and 29 years old in good health.

This clone turned up a few times. The V and J genes are TRBV7-2 and TRBJ2-5; D gene uncertain. The V end was cut by 8 bases, the J end by 4 bases, with 14 bases between. CDR3 length: 13 residues. CDR1 SGHTA and CDR2 FQGNSA come from the germline V gene. The CDR3 nucleotides are TGTGCCAGCGTTAGAGGCGTGGGAGAGACCCAGTACTTC. This translates into CASVRGVGETQYF.

CDR3 protein: CASSLEVPADTQYF. The DNA for the CDR3 is TGCGCCAGCAGCTTGGAGGTCCCAGCGGATACGCAGTATTTT. The V and J genes are TRBV5-1 and TRBJ2-3; D is unresolved. Germline V gives CDR1 SGHRS, CDR2 YFSETQ. V shed 0 bases and J shed 6 bases, with 11 bases lying between them. This CDR3 is built from 14 residues. Drawing the rest from reference TRBV5-1 and TRBJ2-3, the complete variable domain is KAGVTQTPRYLIKTRGQQVTLSCSPISGHRSVSWYQQTPGQGLQFLFEYFSETQRNKGNFPGRFSGRQFSNSRSEMNVSTLELGDSALYLCASSLEVPADTQYFGPGTRLTVL.

This clone occurred a few times. V and J are TRBV30 and TRBJ2-1; D ambiguous. V lost 3 bases and J 7 bases, leaving 13 bases between the germline ends. CDR3 length equals 13 residues. Germline V gene data show CDR1 as GTSNPN and CDR2 as SVGIG (reference sequence). The CDR3 nucleotides are TGTGCCTGGAGGCCTAGTCACCGGAATGAGCAGTTCTTC. Translating it yields CAWRPSHRNEQFF.

This clone was recorded many times. The rearrangement joins TRBV30 to TRBJ2-7; TRBD2 is a possible D gene (6 bases). This CDR3 spans 12 amino acids. Between the trimmed V and J ends, which lost 2 bases and 7 bases, there was a span of 12 bases. The germline V gene has CDR1 GTSNPN and CDR2 SVGIG (reference sequence). The CDR3 loop is CAWSKTRGEQYF. In DNA, the CDR3 is TGTGCCTGGAGTAAAACCCGGGGGGAGCAGTACTTC.

The V and J genes are TRBV7-2 and TRBJ2-1; TRBD2 agrees at 8 bases. The CDR3 loop spans 15 amino acids. CDR1 SGHTA and CDR2 FQGNSA come from the germline V gene. The V gene end was trimmed by 4 bases and the J gene end by 2 bases; junction bases not matched to a gene: 4. The CDR3 is CASSSLAAPYNEQFF. The CDR3 DNA is TGTGCCAGCAGCTCACTAGCGGCCCCCTACAATGAGCAGTTCTTC.

The V call is TRBV6-1, the J call TRBJ2-1, with TRBD2 identical over 9 bases. Germline V gene lookup returns CDR1 MNHNS and CDR2 SASEGT. V lost 3 bases to trimming and J lost 7 bases; unmatched junction nucleotides: 4. The CDR3 covers 14 residues. CDR3 DNA sequence: TGTGCCAGCAGTGAGGGGACTAGCCGGAATGAGCAGTTCTTC. Protein product: CASSEGTSRNEQFF.

CDR3 in DNA: TGTGCCAGCAGTCTTACAGACAGGGACTATGGCTACACCTTC. This gives the protein CASSLTDRDYGYTF. This chain connects TRBV7-9 to TRBJ1-2; 7 positions agree with TRBD1. This CDR3 spans 14 amino acids. With V trimmed by 6 bases and J by 3 bases, 7 bases remained unmatched. From germline, CDR1 is SEHNR and CDR2 FQNEAQ (reference sequence).

This chain links TRBV9 with TRBJ2-7; 7 bases align to TRBD2. The germline V gene encodes CDR1 SGDLS and CDR2 YYNGEE. Trimming cost V 4 bases and J 2 bases; bases outside gene matches: 9. This CDR3 has 15 residues. CDR3 nucleotides: TGTGCCAGCAGCATAGCCCTAGCGGCAGCCTACGAGCAGTACTTC. It encodes CASSIALAAAYEQYF.

The rearrangement links TRBV5-1 to TRBJ2-2; 8 bases are shared with TRBD1. This CDR3 comprises 16 residues. J gave up 6 bases and V 5 bases, and 12 bases lay outside the gene matches. The germline CDR1 and CDR2 sequences are SGHRS and YFSETQ. In nucleotides, the CDR3 is TGCGCCAGCAGACTGGTGGCTGGACAGGGTGCCGGGGAGCTGTTTTTT. Encoded protein: CASRLVAGQGAGELFF.

There are a few counts of this clone. The DNA for the CDR3 is TGTGCCATCAGTGACGACAGGGGAGATGGCTACACCTTC. This encodes CAISDDRGDGYTF. The J gene is TRBJ1-2, the V gene TRBV10-3, with 8 positions matching TRBD1. Germline V CDR1 and CDR2: ENHRY, SYGVKD. Germline trimming cut 3 bases from V and 6 bases from J; bases unmatched to any gene: 3. The CDR3 consists of 13 residues.

A few counts support this clone. The gene calls are TRBV13 and TRBJ1-2; D call uncertain. The germline V gene has CDR1 PRHDT and CDR2 FYEKMQ (reference sequence). V lost 6 bases and J 0 bases, leaving 14 bases between the germline ends. The CDR3 length is 15 residues. CDR3 protein: CASSYDLQTNYGYTF. The CDR3 DNA follows: TGTGCCAGCAGTTACGATCTCCAGACTAACTATGGCTACACCTTC.

In regard to this clone: A read error may account for a junction end that differs from germline. The rearrangement joins TRBV18 to TRBJ2-5, with a tentative D call TRBD1 (6 bases). Germline CDR1 and CDR2: KGHSH and LQKENI. The CDR3 is 13 amino acids. The CDR3 here is CASSPGGGETQYF. The CDR3, as DNA: TGTGCCAGCTCACCAGGGGGCGGAGAGACTCAGTACTTC.

This clone was counted a few times. The chain has TRBV28 and TRBJ2-1; D perhaps matches TRBD2 (6 bases). The CDR3 spans 17 residues. Germline-derived CDR1 and CDR2 are MDHEN and SYDVKM. V lost 4 bases to trimming and J lost 7 bases, with 23 bases between them. Here the CDR3 reads CASSSQGAGRGGNEQFF. CDR3 bases: TGTGCCAGCAGTTCACAAGGGGCGGGACGGGGCGGGAATGAGCAGTTCTTC. The entire variable domain, with the rest obtained from reference TRBV28 and TRBJ2-1, is as follows: DVKVTQSSRYLVKRTGEKVFLECVQDMDHENMFWYRQDPGLGLRLIYFSYDVKMKEKGDIPEGYSVSREKKERFSLILESASTNQTSMYLCASSSQGAGRGGNEQFFGPGTRLTVL.

This clone was seen a few times. The genes are TRBV6-5 and TRBJ1-1; 7 bases are a match to TRBD1. The V and J ends lost 7 bases and 7 bases, in that order; junction bases with no gene match: 15. The CDR3 totals 15 residues. Germline values: CDR1 MNHEY, CDR2 SVGAGI. CDR3 in amino acids: CASTNTFRDSVEAFF. Written as DNA, the CDR3 is TGTGCCAGCACCAACACCTTTCGGGACAGCGTTGAAGCTTTCTTT.

The chain uses TRBV5-4 and TRBJ2-3; a possible D gene is TRBD1 (6 bases). The CDR3 sequence is 17 residues long. In germline, CDR1 is SGHNT, CDR2 YYREEE (reference sequence). V shed 4 bases and J shed 0 bases, with 18 bases lying between them. CDR3 DNA: TGTGCCAGCAGCGATAAGACAGGACTTACTAGCACAGATACGCAGTATTTT. Protein: CASSDKTGLTSTDTQYF.

In its sample, this clone was seen a few times. The V and J genes are TRBV30 and TRBJ2-7; 7 bases are shared with TRBD1. Germline CDR1 is GTSNPN and CDR2 is SVGIG (reference sequence). The CDR3 consists of 16 residues. V trimming: 2 bases; J trimming: 7 bases; junction bases outside the gene matches: 17. In nucleotides, the CDR3 is TGTGCCTGGAGTCTCCCCGGACAGGACCCCCCCTGGGAGCAGTACTTC. Its protein is CAWSLPGQDPPWEQYF.

The chain links TRBV4-2 to TRBJ1-1, with a tentative D call TRBD1 (5 bases). Trimming took 8 bases from V and 4 from J, leaving 11 bases between them. The CDR3 sequence is 12 residues long. The germline gives CDR1 LGHNA, CDR2 YNFKEQ. The CDR3, as DNA: TGTGCCAGCGCACGGGGGGGCACTGAAGCTTTCTTT. It is translated as CASARGGTEAFF.

This clone showed up just a few times. The V call is TRBV28, the J call TRBJ2-1; 8 bases align to TRBD1. Germline V gene lookup returns CDR1 MDHEN and CDR2 SYDVKM. The CDR3 sequence is 14 residues long. With V trimmed by 8 bases and J by 6 bases, 9 bases remained unmatched. The CDR3, as DNA: TGTGCCAGCGCCTGGGACAGGATCTTCAATGAGCAGTTCTTC. Amino acids: CASAWDRIFNEQFF.

The chain joins TRBV21-1 to TRBJ2-1; no check of the table's D call, TRBD2, against the DNA was made. TRBV21-1 is a recognized pseudogene. The CDR3 loop spans 15 amino acids. The CDR3 reads CASSSHRSGDNEQFF. CDR3 in DNA: TGTGCCAGCAGCTCTCATAGGAGCGGAGACAATGAGCAGTTCTTC.

To note about this clone: This CDR3 is also generated by other DNA sequences in the sample. The chain joins TRBV2 to TRBJ2-7; D is undetermined. V was trimmed by 4 bases and J by 4 bases, leaving 5 bases between them. The germline V gene encodes CDR1 SNHLY and CDR2 FYNNEI. The CDR3 totals 11 residues. The CDR3 DNA reads TGTGCCAGCAGTGTCCATTACGAGCAGTACTTC. The encoded protein is CASSVHYEQYF.

The chain carries TRBV2 and TRBJ1-1; 7 bases match TRBD1. CDR1 is SNHLY and CDR2 is FYNNEI in the germline V gene. V lost 7 bases and J lost 0; bases outside the gene matches: 2. The CDR3 extends over 13 amino acids. Here the CDR3 DNA reads TGTGCCAGCATGGGACAGATGAACACTGAAGCTTTCTTT. This gives the protein CASMGQMNTEAFF.

The genes are TRBV7-2 and TRBJ2-7; 8 positions match TRBD2. The V gene's germline CDR1 is SGHTA and CDR2 FQGNSA. Unmatched junction bases numbered 13, after V lost 6 bases and J lost 6 bases. The CDR3 covers 15 residues. The CDR3 region has the DNA TGTGCCAGCAGGGAACTTAGCGGGAAGGGTCTCGAGCAGTACTTC. Amino acids: CASRELSGKGLEQYF.

Regarding this clone: Different DNA sequences within this sample yield the same CDR3. This chain joins TRBV29-1 and TRBJ1-2; 8 nucleotides match TRBD1. Trimming took 6 bases from V and 2 from J; bases not matched to a gene: 2. The CDR3 extends over 12 amino acids. Germline V gives CDR1 SQVTM, CDR2 ANQGSEA. CDR3 in amino acids: CSVGQGNYGYTF. The CDR3 coding sequence is TGCAGCGTCGGACAGGGAAACTATGGCTACACCTTC.

This clone was seen ten or more times. The chain combines TRBV6-5 with TRBJ2-7; 8 bases agree with TRBD1. The V segment lost 9 bases and the J segment 7 bases; nucleotides outside the gene matches: 8. Germline CDR1 reads MNHEY; CDR2 reads SVGAGI. This CDR3 spans 12 amino acids. Here the CDR3 reads CASYQGAGEQYF. For the CDR3, the DNA is TGTGCCAGTTATCAGGGGGCGGGGGAGCAGTACTTC.

This clone showed up just a few times. This rearrangement joins TRBV6-5 to TRBJ2-7; 10 bases align to TRBD1. Germline assignment: CDR1 MNHEY and CDR2 SVGAGI. V shed 6 bases, J shed 0 bases, and the junction held 5 bases outside the gene matches. The CDR3 contains 15 residues. The CDR3 loop is CASRTDRGLSYEQYF. For the CDR3, the DNA is TGTGCCAGCAGAACAGACAGGGGGCTCTCCTACGAGCAGTACTTC.

This chain uses TRBV4-3 with TRBJ1-4, with TRBD1 identical over 12 bases. This CDR3 is 14 amino acids long. Unmatched junction bases numbered 1, after V lost 3 bases and J lost 8 bases. Germline CDR1 LGHNA, CDR2 YSLEER. CDR3 amino acids: CASSQGQGAEKLFF. The CDR3 DNA is TGCGCCAGCAGCCAGGGACAGGGGGCGGAAAAACTGTTTTTT.

The chain carries TRBV10-3 and TRBJ2-7; 7 bases agree with TRBD2. Germline CDR1 reads ENHRY; CDR2 reads SYGVKD. Trimming at V came to 8 bases and at J to 0 bases, leaving 1 base not matched to a gene. The CDR3 consists of 12 residues. In DNA form, the CDR3 reads TGTGCCATCGGGACTAACTCCTACGAGCAGTACTTC. Its translation is CAIGTNSYEQYF.

This clone turned up a few times. The chain couples TRBV7-9 to TRBJ2-1, with 8 bases aligning to TRBD2. Trimming took 8 bases from V and 5 from J; bases not matched to a gene: 8. CDR1 SEHNR and CDR2 FQNEAQ come from the germline V gene (reference sequence). The CDR3 is 14 amino acids. CDR3 in DNA: TGTGCCAGCCCGCCGGGACTAGTCAACAATGAGCAGTTCTTC. Translation: CASPPGLVNNEQFF.